This TCR beta chain was identified in a study of cytomegalovirus exposure and HLA in healthy donors. Study findings and constraints: Later analysis placed DRB1 highest and HLA-C lowest in TCR association rates, which differed by HLA locus.

V was pared by 3 bases and J by 0 bases, with 15 bases between. The CDR3 sequence is 17 residues long. Germline V CDR1 and CDR2: MNHNS, SASEGT. Points on this clone: Its antigen is as yet unknown.

Vbeta (60) and Jbeta (13) primers were used in the PCR. In the original processing: The authors later counted 75 million to 90 million unique TCR beta chains, some 9.9 million of them shared. Repertoires were generated with immunoSEQ multiplex PCR, while TCRdb's copy carries only in-frame clones and drops some. Clonal size and the V and J genes are those of that table, whereas D and trimming came from the DNA. The sample includes about 130,000 clones, 70% to 75% seen only once; the top ten take roughly 3.1%. The receptor was isolated from a man aged 25-45 years in good health and CMV-seronegative. Sequencing was performed on PBMCs. This chain links TRBV6-1 with TRBJ2-1; no clear D. CDR3 loop: CASSDHLSRHSYNEQFF. CDR3 nucleotides: TGTGCCAGCAGTGACCACCTTAGCCGTCACTCCTACAATGAGCAGTTCTTC.